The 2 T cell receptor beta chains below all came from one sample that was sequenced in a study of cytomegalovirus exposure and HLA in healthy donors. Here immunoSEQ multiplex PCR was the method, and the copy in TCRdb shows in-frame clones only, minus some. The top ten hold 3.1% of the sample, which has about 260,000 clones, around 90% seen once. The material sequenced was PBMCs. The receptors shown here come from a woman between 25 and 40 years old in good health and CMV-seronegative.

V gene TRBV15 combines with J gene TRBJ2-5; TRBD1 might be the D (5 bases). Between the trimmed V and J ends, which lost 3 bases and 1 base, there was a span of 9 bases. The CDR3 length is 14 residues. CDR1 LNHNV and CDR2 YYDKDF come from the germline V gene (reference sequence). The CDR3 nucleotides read TGTGCCACCAGCAGGAAGGGGTCCCAAGAGACCCAGTACTTC. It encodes CATSRKGSQETQYF.

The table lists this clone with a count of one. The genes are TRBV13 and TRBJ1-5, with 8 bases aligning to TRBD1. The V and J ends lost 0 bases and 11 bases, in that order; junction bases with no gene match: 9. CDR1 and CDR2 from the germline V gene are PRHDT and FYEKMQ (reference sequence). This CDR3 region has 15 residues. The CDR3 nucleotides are TGTGCCAGCAGCTTAGGCGGACAGGGCCGCGTCGCCCAGCATTTT. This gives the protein CASSLGGQGRVAQHF. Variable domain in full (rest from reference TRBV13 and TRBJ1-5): AAGVIQSPRHLIKEKRETATLKCYPIPRHDTVYWYQQGPGQDPQFLISFYEKMQSDKGSIPDRFSAQQFSDYHSELNMSSLELGDSALYFCASSLGGQGRVAQHFGDGTRLSIL.